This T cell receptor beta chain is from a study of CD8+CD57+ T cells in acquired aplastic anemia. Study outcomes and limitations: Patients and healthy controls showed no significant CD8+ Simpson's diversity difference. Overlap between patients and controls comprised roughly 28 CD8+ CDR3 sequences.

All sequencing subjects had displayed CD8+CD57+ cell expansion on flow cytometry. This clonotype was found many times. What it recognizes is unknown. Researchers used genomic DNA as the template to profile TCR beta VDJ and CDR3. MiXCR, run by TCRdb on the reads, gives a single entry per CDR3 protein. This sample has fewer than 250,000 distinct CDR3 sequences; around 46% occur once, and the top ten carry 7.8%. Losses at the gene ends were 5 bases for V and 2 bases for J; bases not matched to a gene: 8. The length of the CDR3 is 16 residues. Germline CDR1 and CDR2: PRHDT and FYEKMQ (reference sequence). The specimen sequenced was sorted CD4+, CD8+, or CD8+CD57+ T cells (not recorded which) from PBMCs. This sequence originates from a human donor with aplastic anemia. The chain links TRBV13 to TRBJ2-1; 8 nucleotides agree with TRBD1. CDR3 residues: CASSTQGAVAYNEQFF. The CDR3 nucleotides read TGTGCCAGCAGCACGCAGGGGGCTGTGGCCTACAATGAGCAGTTCTTC.